This TCR beta chain was profiled in a study of a mutant IDH1 vaccine in newly diagnosed glioma. Broader study findings: The study observed vaccine-induced immune responses in 85% to 95% of patients.

Germline V gives CDR1 MDHEN, CDR2 SYDVKM. Trimming stripped 3 bases from V and 2 bases from J, with 9 bases between. CDR3 size: 14 residues. Time point: week 5, during vaccination. Vaccinated patients received 300 ug of mutant IDH1 20-mer peptide per dose, with topical imiquimod. Clones were sequenced by immunoSEQ multiplex PCR, and TCRdb holds only the in-frame ones, with some missing. The sample holds about 40,000 clones, roughly nine tenths seen once. For this clone: The antigen is not known.

This TCR came from a man aged 50-60 years with glioma. The sample here was PBMCs, taken from a glioma patient whose treatment included an IDH1 peptide vaccine. The chain recombines TRBV28 with TRBJ2-3; a possible D gene is TRBD2 (5 bases). The CDR3 spells CASSLAGPTDTQYF. CDR3 bases: TGTGCCAGCAGTTTGGCGGGCCCCACAGATACGCAGTATTTT.